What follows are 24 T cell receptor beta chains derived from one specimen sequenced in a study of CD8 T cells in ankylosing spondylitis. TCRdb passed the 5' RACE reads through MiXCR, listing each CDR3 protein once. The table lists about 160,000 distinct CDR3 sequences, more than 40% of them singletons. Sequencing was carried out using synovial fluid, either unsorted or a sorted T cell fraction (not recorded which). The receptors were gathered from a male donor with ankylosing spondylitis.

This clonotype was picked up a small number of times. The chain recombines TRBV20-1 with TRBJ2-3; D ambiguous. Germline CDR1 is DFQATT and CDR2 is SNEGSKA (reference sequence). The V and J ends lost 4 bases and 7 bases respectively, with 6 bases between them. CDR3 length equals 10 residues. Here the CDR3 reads CSAITYTQYF. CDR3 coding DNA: TGCAGTGCTATTACCTATACGCAGTATTTT.

DNA for the CDR3: TGTGCCAGCAGCCCAGTAGGGGCGAACACTGAAGCTTTCTTT. Its translation is CASSPVGANTEAFF. The chain links TRBV7-9 to TRBJ1-1, with a tentative D call TRBD1 (5 bases). The germline V gene encodes CDR1 SEHNR and CDR2 FQNEAQ (reference sequence). The V and J ends lost 5 bases and 1 base respectively, with 11 bases between them. This CDR3 is built from 14 residues. The full variable domain, in which reference TRBV7-9 and TRBJ1-1 provide the parts outside the CDR3, is DTGVSQNPRHKITKRGQNVTFRCDPISEHNRLYWYRQTLGQGPEFLTYFQNEAQLEKSRLLSDRFSAERPKGSFSTLEIQRTEQGDSAMYLCASSPVGANTEAFFGQGTRLTVV.

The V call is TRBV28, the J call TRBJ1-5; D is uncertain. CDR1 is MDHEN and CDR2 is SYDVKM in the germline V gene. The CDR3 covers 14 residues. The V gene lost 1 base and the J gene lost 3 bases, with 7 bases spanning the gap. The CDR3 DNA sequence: TGTGCCAGCAGTTTATTTCGCTACAATCAGCCCCAGCATTTT. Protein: CASSLFRYNQPQHF.

The CDR3 bases are TGTGCCAGCAGTTACTTATCAAGGTCACCCCTCCACTTT. It is translated as CASSYLSRSPLHF. The rearrangement joins TRBV6-6 to TRBJ1-6; D not resolved. Trimming took off 1 base at V and 10 bases at J, with 8 bases between the two ends. Germline CDR1 is MNHNY and CDR2 is SVGAGI (reference sequence). This CDR3 is 13 amino acids long.

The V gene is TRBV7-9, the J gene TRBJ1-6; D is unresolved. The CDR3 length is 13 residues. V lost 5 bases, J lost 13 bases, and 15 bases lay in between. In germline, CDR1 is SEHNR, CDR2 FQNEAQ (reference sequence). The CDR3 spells CASSPVSPVPLHF. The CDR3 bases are TGTGCCAGCAGCCCCGTCAGTCCGGTTCCCCTCCACTTT.

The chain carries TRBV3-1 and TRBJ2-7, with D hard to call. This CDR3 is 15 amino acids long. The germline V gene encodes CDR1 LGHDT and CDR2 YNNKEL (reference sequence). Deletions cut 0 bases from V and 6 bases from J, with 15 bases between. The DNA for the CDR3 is TGTGCCAGCAGCCAAGAGCTTTCACCAGATTGCGAGCAGTACTTC. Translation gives CASSQELSPDCEQYF.

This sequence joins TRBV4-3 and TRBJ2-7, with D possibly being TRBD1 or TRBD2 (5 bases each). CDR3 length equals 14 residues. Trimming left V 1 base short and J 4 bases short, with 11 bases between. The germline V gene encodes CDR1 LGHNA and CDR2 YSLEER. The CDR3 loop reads CASSQGRGRYEQYF. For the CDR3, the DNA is TGCGCCAGCAGCCAAGGACGGGGACGGTACGAGCAGTACTTC.

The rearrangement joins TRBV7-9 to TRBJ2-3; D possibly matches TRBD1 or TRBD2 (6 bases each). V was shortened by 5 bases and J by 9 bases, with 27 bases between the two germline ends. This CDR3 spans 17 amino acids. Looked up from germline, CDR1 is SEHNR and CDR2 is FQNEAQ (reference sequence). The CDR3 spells CASSPSGPIAAQGTQYF. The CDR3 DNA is TGTGCCAGCAGCCCCTCCGGCCCGATAGCGGCCCAGGGGACGCAGTATTTT.

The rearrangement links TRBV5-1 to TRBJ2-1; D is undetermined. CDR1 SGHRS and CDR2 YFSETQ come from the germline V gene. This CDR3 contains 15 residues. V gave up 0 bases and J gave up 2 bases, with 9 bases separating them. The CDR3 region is CASSLAIATYNEQFF. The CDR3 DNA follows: TGCGCCAGCAGCTTGGCCATCGCTACCTACAATGAGCAGTTCTTC.

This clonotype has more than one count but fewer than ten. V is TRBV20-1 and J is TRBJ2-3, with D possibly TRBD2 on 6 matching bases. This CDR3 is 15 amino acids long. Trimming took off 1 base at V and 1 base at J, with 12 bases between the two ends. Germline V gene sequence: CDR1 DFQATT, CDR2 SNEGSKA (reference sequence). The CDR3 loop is CSARVGDFRTDTQYF. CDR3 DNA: TGCAGTGCTAGAGTGGGGGACTTCCGCACAGATACGCAGTATTTT.

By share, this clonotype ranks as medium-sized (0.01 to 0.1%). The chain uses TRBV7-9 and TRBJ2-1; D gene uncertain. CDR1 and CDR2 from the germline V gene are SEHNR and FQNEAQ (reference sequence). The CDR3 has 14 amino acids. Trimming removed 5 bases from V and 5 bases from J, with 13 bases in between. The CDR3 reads CASSPGPLNNEQFF. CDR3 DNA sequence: TGTGCCAGCAGCCCGGGTCCCTTAAACAATGAGCAGTTCTTC.

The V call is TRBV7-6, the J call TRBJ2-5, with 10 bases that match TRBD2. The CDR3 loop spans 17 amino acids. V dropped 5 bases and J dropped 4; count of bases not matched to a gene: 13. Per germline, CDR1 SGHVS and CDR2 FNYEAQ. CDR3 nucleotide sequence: TGTGCCAGCAGCCCCCTGGATTGGGCTAGCGGGAGAGAGACCCAGTACTTC. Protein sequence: CASSPLDWASGRETQYF.

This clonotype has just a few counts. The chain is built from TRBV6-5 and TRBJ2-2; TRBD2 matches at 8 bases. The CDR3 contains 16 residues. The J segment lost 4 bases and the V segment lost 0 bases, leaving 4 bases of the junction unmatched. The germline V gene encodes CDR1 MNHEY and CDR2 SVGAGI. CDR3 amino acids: CASSYSTLAATGELFF. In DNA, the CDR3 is TGTGCCAGCAGTTACTCGACACTAGCGGCCACCGGGGAGCTGTTTTTT.

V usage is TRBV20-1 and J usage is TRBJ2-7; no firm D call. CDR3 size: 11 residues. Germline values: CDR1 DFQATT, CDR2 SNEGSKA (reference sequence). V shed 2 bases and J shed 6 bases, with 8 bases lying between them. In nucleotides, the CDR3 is TGCAGTGCTAGACCTACGGGCGAGCAGTACTTC. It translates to CSARPTGEQYF.

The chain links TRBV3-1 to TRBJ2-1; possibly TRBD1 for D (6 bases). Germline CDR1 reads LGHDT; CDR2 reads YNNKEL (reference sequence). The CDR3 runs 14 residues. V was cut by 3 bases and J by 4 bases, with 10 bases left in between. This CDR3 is CASSQPDSYNEQFF. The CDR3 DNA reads TGTGCCAGCAGCCAGCCGGACAGTTACAATGAGCAGTTCTTC.

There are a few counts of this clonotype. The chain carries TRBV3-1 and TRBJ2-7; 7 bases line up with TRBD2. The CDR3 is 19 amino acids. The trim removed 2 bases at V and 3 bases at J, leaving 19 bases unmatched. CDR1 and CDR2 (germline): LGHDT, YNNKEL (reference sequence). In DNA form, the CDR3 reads TGTGCCAGCAGCCAATTTGCCCCCCCGTGGGGGGGAAGGATCTACGAGCAGTACTTC. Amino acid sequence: CASSQFAPPWGGRIYEQYF.

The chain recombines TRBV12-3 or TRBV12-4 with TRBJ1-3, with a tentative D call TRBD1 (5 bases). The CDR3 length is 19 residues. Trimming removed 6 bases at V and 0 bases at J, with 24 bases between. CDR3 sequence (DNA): TGTGCCAGCAGGATAGATGGTGGGCAGGGTGCGAGCTCTGGAAACACCATATATTTT. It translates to CASRIDGGQGASSGNTIYF.

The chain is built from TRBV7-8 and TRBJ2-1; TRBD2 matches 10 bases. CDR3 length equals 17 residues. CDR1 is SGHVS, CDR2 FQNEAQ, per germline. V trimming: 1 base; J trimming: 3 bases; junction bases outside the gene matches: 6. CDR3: CASSLGLGTSVYNEQFF. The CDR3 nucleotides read TGTGCCAGCAGCTTAGGCCTCGGGACTAGCGTCTACAATGAGCAGTTCTTC.

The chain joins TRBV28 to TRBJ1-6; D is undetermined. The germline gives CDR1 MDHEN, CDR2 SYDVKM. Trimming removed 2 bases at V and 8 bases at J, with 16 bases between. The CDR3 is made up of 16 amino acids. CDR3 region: CASSLLSYGVDSPLHF. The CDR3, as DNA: TGTGCCAGCAGTTTACTTAGCTATGGTGTGGATTCACCCCTCCACTTT.

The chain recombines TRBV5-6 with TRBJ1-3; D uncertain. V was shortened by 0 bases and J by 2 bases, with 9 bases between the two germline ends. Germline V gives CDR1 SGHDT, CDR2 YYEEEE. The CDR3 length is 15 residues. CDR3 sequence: CASSLDRAAGNTIYF. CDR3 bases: TGTGCCAGCAGCTTGGACCGGGCCGCTGGAAACACCATATATTTT.

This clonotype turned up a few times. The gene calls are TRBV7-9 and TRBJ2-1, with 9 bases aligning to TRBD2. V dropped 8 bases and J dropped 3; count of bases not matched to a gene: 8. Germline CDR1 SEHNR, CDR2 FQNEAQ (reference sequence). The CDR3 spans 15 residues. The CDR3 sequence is CASQSSGRLYNEQFF. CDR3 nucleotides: TGTGCCAGCCAGAGTAGCGGGAGACTCTACAATGAGCAGTTCTTC.

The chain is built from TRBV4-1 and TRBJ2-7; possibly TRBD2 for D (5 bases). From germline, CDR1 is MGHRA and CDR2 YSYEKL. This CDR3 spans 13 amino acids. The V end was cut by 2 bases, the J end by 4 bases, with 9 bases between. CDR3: CASSQHEGYEQYF. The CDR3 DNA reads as TGCGCCAGCAGCCAACACGAGGGATACGAGCAGTACTTC.

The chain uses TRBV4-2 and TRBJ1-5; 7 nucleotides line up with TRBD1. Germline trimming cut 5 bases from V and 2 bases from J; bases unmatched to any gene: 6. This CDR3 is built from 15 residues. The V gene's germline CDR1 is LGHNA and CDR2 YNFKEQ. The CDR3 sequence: CASSDLTGGNQPQHF. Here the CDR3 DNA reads TGTGCCAGCAGCGACCTAACAGGGGGCAATCAGCCCCAGCATTTT.

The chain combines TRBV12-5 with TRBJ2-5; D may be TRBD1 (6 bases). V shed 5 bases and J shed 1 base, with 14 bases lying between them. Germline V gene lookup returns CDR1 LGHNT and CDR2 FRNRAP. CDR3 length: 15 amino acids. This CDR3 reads CASGLVLTGQETQYF. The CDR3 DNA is TGTGCTAGTGGTCTTGTCCTGACAGGCCAAGAGACCCAGTACTTC.